This TCR beta chain originates from a study of cytomegalovirus exposure and HLA in healthy donors. Study-level results: Confirmation in vitro established that three CMV-associated chains were specific for CMV antigens.

The donors were members of the validation cohort, which comprised about 120 subjects and was separate from the first cohort of 600 to 850 subjects. Assay: immunoSEQ multiplex PCR; the TCRdb copy retains only in-frame clones and omits some. The table has some 340,000 clones, about 90% seen once; the top ten hold over 1%. Remarks on this clone: The antigen remains undetermined.

CDR1 SGHTA and CDR2 FQGNSA come from the germline V gene. With 5 bases clipped from V and 8 bases from J, the junction kept 5 bases outside the gene matches. This CDR3 has 13 residues. This sequence joins TRBV7-2 and TRBJ2-1; TRBD2 aligns across 8 bases. This TCR was recovered from a woman aged 25 to 39 in good health and CMV-seropositive. Material for sequencing was PBMCs. The CDR3, as DNA: TGTGCCAGCAGCGTGGGACTAGGTGATGAGCAGTTCTTC. Its translation is CASSVGLGDEQFF.